The 2 T cell receptor beta chains below come from one sample, sequenced in a study of blood T cell repertoires in COVID-19. The protocol was immunoSEQ multiplex PCR, while the TCRdb copy is restricted to in-frame clones and leaves out a portion. The table lists a few hundred thousand clones, 85% of them singletons. The sequenced material came from peripheral blood. The source of these receptors is a woman aged 18-29 years with acute or convalescent COVID-19.

V usage is TRBV5-1 and J usage is TRBJ2-1, with 14 bases identical to TRBD2. Germline CDR1 and CDR2: SGHRS and YFSETQ. The V gene end was trimmed by 4 bases and the J gene end by 6 bases; junction bases not matched to a gene: 6. This CDR3 spans 16 amino acids. For the CDR3, the DNA is TGCGCCAGCAGCACTACGACTAGCGGGAGGGCCAATGAGCAGTTCTTC. It yields the protein CASSTTTSGRANEQFF.

The rearrangement joins TRBV4-1 to TRBJ1-5, with 9 bases matching TRBD1. Trimming cost V 0 bases and J 0 bases; bases outside gene matches: 12. Germline V CDR1 and CDR2: MGHRA, YSYEKL. This CDR3 has 20 residues. CDR3 DNA: TGCGCCAGCAGCCAAGAAGAATCCGGGACAGGGCCTTATAGCAATCAGCCCCAGCATTTT. Translating gives CASSQEESGTGPYSNQPQHF.